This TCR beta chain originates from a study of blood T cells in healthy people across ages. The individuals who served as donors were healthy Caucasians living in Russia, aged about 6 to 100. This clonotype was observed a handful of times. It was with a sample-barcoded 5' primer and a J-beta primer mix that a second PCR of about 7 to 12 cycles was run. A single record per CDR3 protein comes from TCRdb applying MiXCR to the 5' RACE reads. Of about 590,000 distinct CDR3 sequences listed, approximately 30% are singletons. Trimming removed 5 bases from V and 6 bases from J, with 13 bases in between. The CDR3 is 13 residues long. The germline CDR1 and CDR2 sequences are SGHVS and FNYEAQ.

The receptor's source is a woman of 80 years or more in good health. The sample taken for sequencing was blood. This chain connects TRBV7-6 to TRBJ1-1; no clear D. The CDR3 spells CASSVSWRAEAFF. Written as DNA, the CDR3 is TGTGCCAGCAGCGTAAGTTGGCGGGCTGAAGCTTTCTTT.